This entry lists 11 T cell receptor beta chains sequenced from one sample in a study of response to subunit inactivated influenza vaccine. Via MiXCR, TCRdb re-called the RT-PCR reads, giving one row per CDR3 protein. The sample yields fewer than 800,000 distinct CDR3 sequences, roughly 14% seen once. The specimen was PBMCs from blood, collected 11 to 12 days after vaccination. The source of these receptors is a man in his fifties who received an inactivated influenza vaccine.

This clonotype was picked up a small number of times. The CDR3 DNA reads as TGCAGCGCAGGGGACAAAAGAAACTATGGCTACACCTTC. Encoded protein: CSAGDKRNYGYTF. This chain links TRBV29-1 with TRBJ1-2, with TRBD1 as a possible D gene (6 bases). This CDR3 has 13 amino acids. Germline CDR1 reads SQVTM; CDR2 reads ANQGSEA. V dropped 7 bases and J dropped 2 bases, with 14 bases sitting between them. Complete variable domain (other parts from reference TRBV29-1 and TRBJ1-2): SAVISQKPSRDICQRGTSLTIQCQVDSQVTMMFWYRQQPGQSLTLIATANQGSEATYESGFVIDKFPISRPNLTFSTLTVSNMSPEDSSIYLCSAGDKRNYGYTFGSGTRLTVV.

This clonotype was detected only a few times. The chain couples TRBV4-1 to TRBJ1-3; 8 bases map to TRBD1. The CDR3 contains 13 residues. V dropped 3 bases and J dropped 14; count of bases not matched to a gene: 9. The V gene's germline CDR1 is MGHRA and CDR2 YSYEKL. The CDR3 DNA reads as TGCGCCAGCAGCCATGGACAGGGCAGGGCCGTATATTTT. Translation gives CASSHGQGRAVYF.

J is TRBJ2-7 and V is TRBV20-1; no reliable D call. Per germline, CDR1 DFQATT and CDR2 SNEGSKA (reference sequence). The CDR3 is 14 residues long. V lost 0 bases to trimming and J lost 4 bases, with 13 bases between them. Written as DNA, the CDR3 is TGCAGTGCTAGAGATTTTCGAACGGGTTACGAGCAGTACTTC. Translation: CSARDFRTGYEQYF.

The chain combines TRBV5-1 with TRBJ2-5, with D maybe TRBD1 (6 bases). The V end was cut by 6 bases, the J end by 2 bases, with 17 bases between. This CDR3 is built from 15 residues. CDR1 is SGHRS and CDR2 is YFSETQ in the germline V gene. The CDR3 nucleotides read TGCGCCAGCACTCCCACAGGGTCAGCACAAGAGACCCAGTACTTC. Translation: CASTPTGSAQETQYF.

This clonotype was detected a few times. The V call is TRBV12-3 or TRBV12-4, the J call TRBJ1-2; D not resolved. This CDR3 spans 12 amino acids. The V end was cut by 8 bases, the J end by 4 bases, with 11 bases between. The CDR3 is CASVGDTYGYTF. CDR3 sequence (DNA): TGTGCCAGCGTCGGAGATACCTATGGCTACACCTTC.

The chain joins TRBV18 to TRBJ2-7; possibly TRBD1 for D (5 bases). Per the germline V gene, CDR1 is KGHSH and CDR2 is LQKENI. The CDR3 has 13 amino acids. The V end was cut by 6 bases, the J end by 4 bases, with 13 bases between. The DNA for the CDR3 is TGTGCCAGCTCTGCGACAGAGAGGTACGAGCAGTACTTC. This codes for CASSATERYEQYF.

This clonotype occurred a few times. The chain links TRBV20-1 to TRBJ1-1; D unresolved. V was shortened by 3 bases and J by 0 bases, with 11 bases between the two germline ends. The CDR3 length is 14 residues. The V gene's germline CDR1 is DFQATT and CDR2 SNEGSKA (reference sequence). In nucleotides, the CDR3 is TGCAGTGCTAGGGTGCCATGGATGAACACTGAAGCTTTCTTT. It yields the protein CSARVPWMNTEAFF.

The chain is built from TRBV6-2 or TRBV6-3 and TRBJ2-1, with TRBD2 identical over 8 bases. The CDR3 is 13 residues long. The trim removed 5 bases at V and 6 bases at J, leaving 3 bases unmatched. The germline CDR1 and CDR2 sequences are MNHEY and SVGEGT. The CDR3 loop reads CASSTSGINEQFF. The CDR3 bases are TGTGCCAGCAGTACTAGCGGAATCAATGAGCAGTTCTTC.

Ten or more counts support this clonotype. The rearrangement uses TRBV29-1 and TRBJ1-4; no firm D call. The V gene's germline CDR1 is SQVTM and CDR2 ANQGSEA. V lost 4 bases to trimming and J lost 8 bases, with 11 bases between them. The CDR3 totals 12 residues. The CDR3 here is CSVVVLGEKLFF. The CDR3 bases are TGCAGCGTTGTAGTCTTAGGGGAAAAACTGTTTTTT.

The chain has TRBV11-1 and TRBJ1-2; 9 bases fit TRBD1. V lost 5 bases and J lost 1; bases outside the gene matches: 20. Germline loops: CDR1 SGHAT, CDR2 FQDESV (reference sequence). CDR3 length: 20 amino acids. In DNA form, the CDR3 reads TGTGCCAGCAGCCCGCGGACCCGGGACAGGGAGGGACGGAATAACTATGGCTACACCTTC. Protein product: CASSPRTRDREGRNNYGYTF.

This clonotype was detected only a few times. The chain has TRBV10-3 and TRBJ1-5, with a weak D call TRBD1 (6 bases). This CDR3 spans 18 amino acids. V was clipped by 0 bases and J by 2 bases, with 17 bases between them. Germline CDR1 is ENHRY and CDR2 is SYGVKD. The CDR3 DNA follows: TGTGCCATCAGTGAGTCGGGGACACTCAAAACTGGCAATCAGCCCCAGCATTTT. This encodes CAISESGTLKTGNQPQHF.